This paragraph reports one TCR beta chain. The data stem from a study of blood T cell repertoires in COVID-19. The overall study: Donors in the United States, Italy and Spain gave samples during acute or convalescent COVID-19.

Authors' processing steps: Estimation of nucleated cell counts relied on the amplification of reference gene primers. This table comes from immunoSEQ multiplex PCR, and its TCRdb copy is limited to in-frame clones, with some not included. V, J and clone size are those of that table, while D and trimming were read from the DNA. The data contain 150,000 to 200,000 clones, approximately 90% of them seen just once; the ten biggest clones take up 4.4%. J gave up 3 bases and V 0 bases, and 4 bases lay outside the gene matches. The CDR3 has 16 amino acids. Germline CDR1 reads SGHTS; CDR2 reads YDEGEE. Sequencing was done on a sample of peripheral blood. This rearrangement joins TRBV5-8 to TRBJ1-4; 8 bases align to TRBD1. The receptor's source is a human donor in a cohort sampled during active COVID-19. The CDR3 bases are TGTGCCAGCAGCTTGGCCAGGGGGCTCGCTAATGAAAAACTGTTTTTT. This codes for CASSLARGLANEKLFF.